The 8 T cell receptor beta chains below all came from one sample that was sequenced in a study of blood T cell repertoires in COVID-19. Data came from immunoSEQ multiplex PCR; TCRdb stores just in-frame clones and leaves some out. Of 210,000 or so clones listed, roughly 90% are singletons. The sequenced sample consisted of PBMCs or T cells enriched from blood (not recorded which). The source is a woman between 45 and 60 years old in a cohort exposed to, infected with or recovered from COVID-19 (not recorded which).

The rearrangement uses TRBV6-5 and TRBJ1-5, with D tentatively TRBD1 (5 bases). V was pared by 6 bases and J by 9 bases, with 12 bases between. Per the germline V gene, CDR1 is MNHEY and CDR2 is SVGAGI. This CDR3 is 12 amino acids long. The CDR3 DNA sequence: TGTGCCAGCAGCTCCCAGGGAGGGCCCCAGCATTTT. Its translation is CASSSQGGPQHF.

The chain recombines TRBV19 with TRBJ2-1; 8 nucleotides agree with TRBD2. Germline assignment: CDR1 LNHDA and CDR2 SQIVND (reference sequence). The CDR3 covers 15 residues. V shed 6 bases and J 8 bases; nucleotides not matched to a gene: 12. DNA of the CDR3: TGTGCCAGTAGCTATAGCGGGGCGTTTGTAGATGAGCAGTTCTTC. Translating it yields CASSYSGAFVDEQFF.

This chain uses TRBV6-5 with TRBJ1-2, with TRBD1 matching 8 bases. CDR1 and CDR2 from the germline V gene are MNHEY and SVGAGI. The CDR3 has 14 residues. V lost 7 bases to trimming and J lost 4 bases; unmatched junction nucleotides: 8. CDR3: CASNPGQVSYGYTF. For the CDR3, the DNA is TGTGCCAGCAATCCGGGACAGGTCTCCTATGGCTACACCTTC.

The chain carries TRBV3-1 (or the pseudogene TRBV3-2) and TRBJ2-3; D gene ambiguous. The germline V and J ends were trimmed by 2 bases and 9 bases, with 18 bases remaining between them. This CDR3 region has 15 residues. Germline V gene data show CDR1 as LGHDT and CDR2 as YNNKEL (reference sequence). CDR3: CASSQPTGRRITQYF. DNA of the CDR3: TGTGCCAGCAGCCAACCTACCGGCCGGCGGATCACGCAGTATTTT.

This chain connects TRBV11-1 to TRBJ2-5; 8 bases fit TRBD1. Germline CDR1 is SGHAT and CDR2 is FQDESV (reference sequence). J lost 2 bases, V lost 4 bases, and 3 bases had no gene match. The CDR3 runs 14 residues. The CDR3 reads CASSSRTGQETQYF. In nucleotides, the CDR3 is TGTGCCAGCAGCTCCCGGACAGGGCAAGAGACCCAGTACTTC.

This clone was observed a few times. The rearrangement joins TRBV7-6 to TRBJ1-2, with 7 bases that match TRBD1. The CDR3 is made up of 15 amino acids. With 5 bases clipped from V and 5 bases from J, the junction kept 11 bases outside the gene matches. The germline V gene encodes CDR1 SGHVS and CDR2 FNYEAQ. The CDR3 loop reads CASSPTDRPEYGYTF. Written as DNA, the CDR3 is TGTGCCAGCAGCCCAACGGACAGGCCTGAGTATGGCTACACCTTC.

The rearrangement uses TRBV18 and TRBJ2-5; tentatively, D is TRBD2 (6 bases). Germline CDR1 and CDR2: KGHSH and LQKENI. This CDR3 is 14 amino acids long. V dropped 3 bases and J dropped 0 bases, with 8 bases sitting between them. CDR3: CASSPRLDQETQYF. CDR3 DNA sequence: TGTGCCAGCTCACCTCGACTAGACCAAGAGACCCAGTACTTC.

The chain couples TRBV7-8 to TRBJ2-3, with 7 bases fitting TRBD1. J lost 4 bases, V lost 0 bases, and 7 bases had no gene match. The CDR3 is made up of 16 amino acids. The V gene's germline CDR1 is SGHVS and CDR2 FQNEAQ. In DNA, the CDR3 is TGTGCCAGCAGCTTAGCGACAGGGAAGGGGCCAGATACGCAGTATTTT. Residues: CASSLATGKGPDTQYF.